Below are 16 T cell receptor beta chains sequenced from a single sample in a study of cytomegalovirus exposure and HLA in healthy donors. 13 Jbeta primers and 60 Vbeta primers were used for the PCR. The table came from immunoSEQ multiplex PCR; TCRdb's copy has only in-frame clones and leaves some out. The data hold about 93,000 clones, with about 82% observed a single time. The sequenced sample consisted of PBMCs. The receptors originated from a man aged 30-40 years in good health and CMV-seronegative.

The chain recombines TRBV4-1 with TRBJ2-7, with TRBD2 as a possible D gene (6 bases). V lost 4 bases to trimming and J lost 2 bases, with 9 bases between them. This CDR3 comprises 13 residues. Germline lookup yields CDR1 MGHRA and CDR2 YSYEKL. CDR3 sequence reads: CASSPGLPYEQYF. The CDR3 DNA is TGCGCCAGCAGCCCGGGACTTCCCTACGAGCAGTACTTC.

V gene TRBV6-1 combines with J gene TRBJ1-2; 8 positions match TRBD1. Germline V CDR1 and CDR2: MNHNS, SASEGT. With V trimmed by 2 bases and J by 8 bases, 7 bases remained unmatched. The CDR3 runs 14 residues. CDR3 region: CASSERQGFRGYTF. CDR3 bases: TGTGCCAGCAGTGAAAGACAGGGGTTTAGGGGCTACACCTTC.

V is TRBV6-1 and J is TRBJ1-5, with a tentative D call TRBD1 (5 bases). The CDR3 extends over 14 amino acids. CDR1 is MNHNS, CDR2 SASEGT, per germline. The ends were cut back, 9 bases at V and 3 bases at J, with 15 bases in the middle. DNA of the CDR3: TGTGCCAGTAAGACAGAAGACCACAATCAGCCCCAGCATTTT. This codes for CASKTEDHNQPQHF.

The rearrangement joins TRBV6-4 to TRBJ1-2; tentatively, D is TRBD1 (6 bases). V was shortened by 6 bases and J by 2 bases, with 16 bases between the two germline ends. Looked up from germline, CDR1 is MRHNA and CDR2 is SNTAGT. The length of the CDR3 is 15 residues. CDR3 nucleotides: TGTGCCAGCAGCCTAGTGGCAGGGGTGAACTATGGCTACACCTTC. Translated, it gives CASSLVAGVNYGYTF.

This clone was counted only a few times. The J gene is TRBJ1-1, the V gene TRBV28, with D possibly TRBD1 on 5 matching bases. Germline CDR1 is MDHEN and CDR2 is SYDVKM. CDR3 length equals 14 residues. V lost 3 bases, J lost 0 bases, and 8 bases lay in between. The CDR3 reads CASSFGGMNTEAFF. CDR3 DNA sequence: TGTGCCAGCAGTTTTGGGGGGATGAACACTGAAGCTTTCTTT.

This rearrangement joins TRBV29-1 to TRBJ2-5, with 9 bases fitting TRBD1. Near its end, the DNA agrees better with TRBJ2-7, so the J call may be wrong. Germline CDR1 and CDR2: SQVTM and ANQGSEA. The CDR3 consists of 13 residues. As DNA, the CDR3 is TGCAGCGGGACCCGGGACAGGGAAGACGAGCAGTACTTC. Encoded protein: CSGTRDREDEQYF.

V and J are TRBV19 and TRBJ2-3, with TRBD1 identical over 7 bases. Germline assignment: CDR1 LNHDA and CDR2 SQIVND (reference sequence). CDR3 length: 14 residues. With 6 bases clipped from V and 8 bases from J, the junction kept 11 bases outside the gene matches. This chain's CDR3 is CASSPGQSYLTQYF. The CDR3 nucleotides read TGTGCCAGTAGCCCGGGACAGTCCTACCTTACGCAGTATTTT.

The chain carries TRBV7-2 and TRBJ2-3; perhaps TRBD1 as D (5 bases). Deletions cut 5 bases from V and 6 bases from J, with 9 bases between. Germline loops: CDR1 SGHTA, CDR2 FQGNSA. The CDR3 has 12 amino acids. CDR3 region: CASSPKGDTQYF. CDR3 DNA sequence: TGTGCCAGCAGCCCCAAGGGGGATACGCAGTATTTT.

A single count supports this clone. The V call is TRBV5-1, the J call TRBJ2-7; possible D gene TRBD2, 6 bases. Per the germline V gene, CDR1 is SGHRS and CDR2 is YFSETQ. The CDR3 runs 15 residues. The germline V and J ends were trimmed by 1 base and 1 base, with 12 bases remaining between them. The CDR3, as DNA: TGCGCCAGCAGCTTGCAAGCGGGCCGATCCTACGAGCAGTACTTC. Its protein is CASSLQAGRSYEQYF.

The chain links TRBV5-1 to TRBJ2-7; 13 positions agree with TRBD2. The CDR3 runs 17 residues. CDR1 is SGHRS, CDR2 YFSETQ, per germline. The ends lost 4 bases at V and 6 bases at J; junction bases unmatched: 13. This chain's CDR3 is CASSLGLAGMVGSEQYF. CDR3 DNA sequence: TGCGCCAGCAGCCTGGGACTAGCGGGAATGGTCGGGTCCGAGCAGTACTTC.

The chain uses TRBV29-1 and TRBJ1-2; 7 positions match TRBD1. The germline V gene has CDR1 SQVTM and CDR2 ANQGSEA. This CDR3 has 11 amino acids. V gave up 7 bases and J gave up 4 bases; unmatched junction bases: 3. CDR3 loop: CSGRDSYGYTF. CDR3 nucleotide sequence: TGCAGCGGGCGGGACAGCTATGGCTACACCTTC.

The V gene is TRBV9, the J gene TRBJ1-6, with D possibly matching TRBD1 (6 bases). Germline CDR1 is SGDLS and CDR2 is YYNGEE. V was cut by 3 bases and J by 10 bases, with 11 bases left in between. This CDR3 spans 13 amino acids. CDR3 sequence (DNA): TGTGCCAGCAGCGCAGGACAGTCGTCACCCCTCCACTTT. It specifies CASSAGQSSPLHF.

In this sample, this clone turned up a few times. V is TRBV10-3 and J is TRBJ2-2; D might be TRBD2 (7 bases). Germline CDR1 reads ENHRY; CDR2 reads SYGVKD. V gave up 7 bases and J gave up 5 bases, with 26 bases separating them. The CDR3 totals 18 residues. CDR3 region: CAIKDSGRGLAVTGELFF. The CDR3 coding sequence is TGTGCCATCAAAGACTCAGGGAGGGGGTTGGCGGTTACCGGGGAGCTGTTTTTT.

V usage is TRBV29-1 and J usage is TRBJ2-7; no reliable D call. The CDR3 loop spans 16 amino acids. Germline loops: CDR1 SQVTM, CDR2 ANQGSEA. The ends were cut back, 0 bases at V and 6 bases at J, with 21 bases in the middle. The CDR3 bases are TGCAGCGTTGAAGACCACACCTCTGGCGCCTCGGGCGAGCAGTACTTC. It codes for CSVEDHTSGASGEQYF.

The chain has TRBV7-2 and TRBJ2-7; TRBD1 might be the D (6 bases). Germline V gene sequence: CDR1 SGHTA, CDR2 FQGNSA. V was cut by 0 bases and J by 1 base, with 10 bases left in between. CDR3 size: 15 residues. In DNA form, the CDR3 reads TGTGCCAGCAGCTTAGCACGGCAGGGGTCCTACGAGCAGTACTTC. Its translation is CASSLARQGSYEQYF.

The chain joins TRBV19 to TRBJ1-5; tentative D call: TRBD1 (5 bases). In germline, CDR1 is LNHDA, CDR2 SQIVND (reference sequence). This CDR3 is built from 15 residues. Trimming took 5 bases from V and 7 from J, leaving 18 bases between them. Written as DNA, the CDR3 is TGTGCCAGTAGTTTGCCCCCTCGGGGGGAACAGCCCCAGCATTTT. Its translation is CASSLPPRGEQPQHF.